This T cell receptor beta chain was captured in a study of blood T cells in healthy people across ages. The CDR3 is made up of 15 amino acids. CDR1 and CDR2 from the germline V gene are DFQATT and SNEGSKA (reference sequence). V gave up 5 bases and J gave up 0 bases, with 14 bases separating them. Through a sample-barcoded 5' primer and a J-beta primer mix, a second PCR was run for roughly 7 to 12 cycles. A template-switch adaptor that had 12 random nucleotides put a tag on each cDNA molecule. TCRdb independently ran MiXCR on the 5' RACE reads; one entry per CDR3 protein. The data hold 750,000 to 850,000 distinct CDR3 sequences, with 25% observed a single time. These data are also associated with another study on T cells of mothers and their children. Turning to that study: T cell clones that were persistent and microchimeric went undetected.

The chain combines TRBV20-1 with TRBJ2-1, with D possibly TRBD2 on 5 matching bases. The receptor was isolated from a boy under 18 in good health. Specimen: blood. The CDR3 protein is CSADSVQSSYNEQFF. As DNA, the CDR3 is TGCAGTGCTGATAGCGTTCAAAGCTCCTACAATGAGCAGTTCTTC.